What follows are 25 T cell receptor beta chains derived from one specimen sequenced in a study of immune evolution from preneoplasia to lung adenocarcinoma. TCRdb's copy holds only in-frame clones and misses some; the assay was immunoSEQ multiplex PCR. In the table there are 6,500 to 8,500 clones, just under 80% of which are singletons. The sample consisted of FFPE adjacent normal lung tissue. The receptors stem from a person aged 55-80 years with lung adenocarcinoma.

V is TRBV7-2 and J is TRBJ2-3; D possibly matches TRBD1 or TRBD2 (5 bases each). V was pared by 1 base and J by 2 bases, with 10 bases between. CDR3 length: 15 residues. The V gene's germline CDR1 is SGHTA and CDR2 FQGNSA. Here the CDR3 reads CASSLGLGTTDTQYF. CDR3 bases: TGTGCCAGCAGCTTAGGTCTTGGGACCACAGATACGCAGTATTTT.

CDR3 DNA: TGTGCCAGCAGACACAACAGGGATACCGGTTACGAGCAGTACTTC. Amino acids: CASRHNRDTGYEQYF. The rearrangement links TRBV7-9 to TRBJ2-7; tentative D call: TRBD1 (6 bases). The CDR3 consists of 15 residues. V was clipped by 6 bases and J by 4 bases, with 19 bases between them. The V gene's germline CDR1 is SEHNR and CDR2 FQNEAQ (reference sequence).

V and J are TRBV10-1 and TRBJ2-1; tentative D call: TRBD1 (5 bases). CDR3 length equals 14 residues. V lost 6 bases, J lost 8 bases, and 17 bases lay in between. Germline V CDR1 and CDR2: WNHNN, SYGVQD (reference sequence). CDR3 sequence reads: CASSPDKGLHEQFF. The CDR3 region has the DNA TGCGCCAGCAGCCCGGACAAGGGGTTACATGAGCAGTTCTTC.

The chain joins TRBV28 to TRBJ1-2; D unresolved. Germline-derived CDR1 and CDR2 are MDHEN and SYDVKM. Trimming removed 4 bases from V and 4 bases from J, with 13 bases in between. The CDR3 length is 14 residues. For the CDR3, the DNA is TGTGCCAGCAGTTCCTTCATGACACTCTATGGCTACACCTTC. Protein product: CASSSFMTLYGYTF.

J is TRBJ2-2 and V is TRBV29-1; D call uncertain. The CDR3 runs to 13 residues. Germline loops: CDR1 SQVTM, CDR2 ANQGSEA. V lost 5 bases and J 1 base, leaving 8 bases between the germline ends. CDR3 residues: CSVHRQNTGELFF. The CDR3 bases are TGCAGCGTTCACCGTCAGAACACCGGGGAGCTGTTTTTT.

The gene calls are TRBV28 and TRBJ2-1; 7 bases match TRBD2. The length of the CDR3 is 16 residues. CDR1 MDHEN and CDR2 SYDVKM come from the germline V gene. With V trimmed by 4 bases and J by 1 base, 7 bases remained unmatched. DNA of the CDR3: TGTGCCAGCAGTTCCCCCCTAGCGGCTTCCTACAATGAGCAGTTCTTC. Translation gives CASSSPLAASYNEQFF.

V and J are TRBV5-1 and TRBJ2-7, with 9 bases matching TRBD1. Per germline, CDR1 SGHRS and CDR2 YFSETQ. The V and J ends lost 0 bases and 7 bases, in that order; junction bases with no gene match: 11. The CDR3 is made up of 16 amino acids. The CDR3 nucleotides are TGCGCCAGCAGCTTGGACGGGACAGGGTCACGTCGAGAGCAGTACTTC. Translated: CASSLDGTGSRREQYF.

Written as DNA, the CDR3 is TGTGCCAGCAAAAAAGGGGGCGAGGACACTGAAGCTTTCTTT. It encodes CASKKGGEDTEAFF. The chain couples TRBV2 to TRBJ1-1; 7 bases agree with TRBD1. The CDR3 covers 14 residues. Germline assignment: CDR1 SNHLY and CDR2 FYNNEI. Germline trimming cut 7 bases from V and 3 bases from J; bases unmatched to any gene: 8.

The chain has TRBV11-1 and TRBJ1-1; D is perhaps TRBD1 (6 bases). Between the trimmed V and J ends, which lost 1 base and 12 bases, there was a span of 15 bases. Germline assignment: CDR1 SGHAT and CDR2 FQDESV (reference sequence). The CDR3 is made up of 13 amino acids. This CDR3 is CASSLDQGRGSFF. The CDR3 bases are TGTGCCAGCAGCTTAGATCAGGGGCGCGGGTCTTTCTTT.

V is TRBV7-8 and J is TRBJ1-3, with D possibly being TRBD1 (5 bases). The CDR3 length is 15 residues. Germline values: CDR1 SGHVS, CDR2 FQNEAQ. V was cut by 1 base and J by 3 bases, with 10 bases left in between. The DNA for the CDR3 is TGTGCCAGCAGCTTAGGAGGGGAGGGTGGAAACACCATATATTTT. It is translated as CASSLGGEGGNTIYF.

The chain uses TRBV27 and TRBJ2-7, with D perhaps TRBD2 (6 bases). V dropped 6 bases and J dropped 7 bases, with 19 bases sitting between them. This CDR3 region has 14 residues. Germline CDR1 reads MNHEY; CDR2 reads SMNVEV (reference sequence). The CDR3 sequence: CASRNRDSLGEQYF. The CDR3 coding sequence is TGTGCCAGCAGAAACCGGGACTCATTAGGGGAGCAGTACTTC.

The gene calls are TRBV5-1 and TRBJ2-3; TRBD2 agrees at 9 bases. Germline CDR1 reads SGHRS; CDR2 reads YFSETQ. CDR3 length: 15 residues. Germline trimming cut 4 bases from V and 6 bases from J; bases unmatched to any gene: 9. The CDR3 region has the DNA TGCGCCAGCAGCCCCACCGGGACTAGCTATGATACGCAGTATTTT. This encodes CASSPTGTSYDTQYF.

This chain joins TRBV7-9 and TRBJ2-7; 12 bases map to TRBD2. The CDR3 sequence is 18 residues long. The ends lost 2 bases at V and 2 bases at J; junction bases unmatched: 10. Germline values: CDR1 SEHNR, CDR2 FQNEAQ (reference sequence). CDR3 coding DNA: TGTGCCAGCAGCTTACATTCGACTAGCGGGAGTAGGGCCTACGAGCAGTACTTC. As protein: CASSLHSTSGSRAYEQYF. The complete variable domain, with remaining parts taken from reference TRBV7-9 and TRBJ2-7, reads DTGVSQNPRHKITKRGQNVTFRCDPISEHNRLYWYRQTLGQGPEFLTYFQNEAQLEKSRLLSDRFSAERPKGSFSTLEIQRTEQGDSAMYLCASSLHSTSGSRAYEQYFGPGTRLTVT.

The V gene is TRBV19, the J gene TRBJ2-7; no firm D call. This CDR3 comprises 13 residues. Germline loops: CDR1 LNHDA, CDR2 SQIVND (reference sequence). V gave up 2 bases and J gave up 2 bases, with 7 bases separating them. The CDR3 loop reads CASSIFLAYEQYF. CDR3 sequence (DNA): TGTGCCAGTAGTATATTTTTAGCCTACGAGCAGTACTTC.

V is TRBV6-5 and J is TRBJ2-7; 8 nucleotides match TRBD2. The V gene's germline CDR1 is MNHEY and CDR2 SVGAGI. The CDR3 has 13 residues. The trim removed 7 bases at V and 3 bases at J, leaving 5 bases unmatched. CDR3 bases: TGTGCCAGCACCCGCGGGGGGTACTACGAGCAGTACTTC. Translation gives CASTRGGYYEQYF.

V usage is TRBV20-1 and J usage is TRBJ1-2, with D maybe TRBD1 (5 bases). V was cut by 0 bases and J by 10 bases, with 9 bases left in between. This CDR3 has 11 residues. Looked up from germline, CDR1 is DFQATT and CDR2 is SNEGSKA (reference sequence). CDR3 bases: TGCAGTGCTAGAGACCAGACAGACTACACCTTC. This codes for CSARDQTDYTF.

This clone was picked up a small number of times. The chain couples TRBV7-3 to TRBJ1-1; no clear D gene. The CDR3 runs 14 residues. Germline loops: CDR1 SGHTA, CDR2 FQGTGA. V was trimmed by 5 bases and J by 4 bases, leaving 14 bases between them. For the CDR3, the DNA is TGTGCCAGCAGCACGAAACGTGGGATCACTGAAGCTTTCTTT. Encoded protein: CASSTKRGITEAFF. The full variable domain, rest sourced from reference TRBV7-3 and TRBJ1-1, is GAGVSQTPSNKVTEKGKYVELRCDPISGHTALYWYRQSLGQGPEFLIYFQGTGAADDSGLPNDRFFAVRPEGSVSTLKIQRTERGDSAVYLCASSTKRGITEAFFGQGTRLTVV.

This clone is medium-sized by share. The chain combines TRBV11-2 with TRBJ1-1; D unresolved. From germline, CDR1 is SGHAT and CDR2 FQNNGV. Trimming took 2 bases from V and 5 from J, leaving 15 bases between them. The CDR3 length is 15 residues. In nucleotides, the CDR3 is TGTGCCAGCAGCTTACGAAAGGCCGGGAGGACTGAAGCTTTCTTT. Its translation is CASSLRKAGRTEAFF.

Worth noting for this clone: At one boundary the junction diverges from the germline segment, which might be a read error. The chain couples TRBV7-7 to TRBJ2-5; TRBD2 matches at 10 bases. The CDR3 runs to 18 residues. The germline gives CDR1 SSHAT, CDR2 FNYEAQ (reference sequence). The CDR3 coding sequence is TGTGCTAGCAGCTTAGCGAGTAGCGGGGGGATACGTCAAGAGACCCAGTACTTC. Translation: CASSLASSGGIRQETQYF.

The V gene is TRBV6-1, the J gene TRBJ2-7; no clear D gene. Germline V gives CDR1 MNHNS, CDR2 SASEGT. Trimming removed 4 bases at V and 4 bases at J, with 14 bases between. The CDR3 sequence is 14 residues long. CDR3 sequence (DNA): TGTGCCAGCAGTGGGACCAGCGTGGGATACGAGCAGTACTTC. It specifies CASSGTSVGYEQYF.

The V gene is TRBV7-9, the J gene TRBJ2-2, with 13 bases aligning to TRBD2. V lost 2 bases and J lost 6; bases outside the gene matches: 3. Germline CDR1 is SEHNR and CDR2 is FQNEAQ (reference sequence). The CDR3 contains 16 residues. This CDR3 reads CASSLQLAGGAGELFF. Written as DNA, the CDR3 is TGTGCCAGCAGCTTACAACTAGCGGGAGGGGCCGGGGAGCTGTTTTTT.

The rearrangement links TRBV6-4 to TRBJ2-2; TRBD2 might be the D (6 bases). The CDR3 extends over 14 amino acids. The germline CDR1 and CDR2 sequences are MRHNA and SNTAGT. Trimming pared 5 bases from V and 5 bases from J, leaving 12 bases between. CDR3 DNA sequence: TGTGCCAGCAGTCGCCAAAGCGGGACCGGGGAGCTGTTTTTT. It encodes CASSRQSGTGELFF.

The gene calls are TRBV5-6 and TRBJ2-3; D unresolved. V was trimmed by 1 base and J by 10 bases, leaving 10 bases between them. Germline CDR1 SGHDT, CDR2 YYEEEE. The CDR3 length is 12 residues. The CDR3 region has the DNA TGTGCCAGCAGCTTGCTACCCGTGGCGCAGTATTTT. The encoded protein is CASSLLPVAQYF.

The rearrangement uses TRBV7-6 and TRBJ2-1, with 10 bases identical to TRBD2. Germline V lookup: CDR1 SGHVS, CDR2 FNYEAQ. The V and J ends lost 4 bases and 5 bases, in that order; junction bases with no gene match: 2. CDR3 length: 14 residues. The CDR3 here is CASSWTSGHNEQFF. The CDR3 DNA is TGTGCCAGCAGCTGGACTAGCGGACACAATGAGCAGTTCTTC.

The chain links TRBV29-1 to TRBJ2-1, with 7 bases that match TRBD2. From germline, CDR1 is SQVTM and CDR2 ANQGSEA. Trimming took 4 bases from V and 3 from J; bases not matched to a gene: 18. CDR3 length: 18 amino acids. CDR3 sequence: CSVVPFSGGGGLYNEQFF. DNA of the CDR3: TGCAGCGTTGTCCCCTTTTCGGGAGGCGGAGGACTCTACAATGAGCAGTTCTTC.